The 2 T cell receptor beta chains in this list originate from one sample, sequenced in a study of blood T cell repertoires in COVID-19 (dated by TCRdb to the early 2020s). The library was made by the immunoSEQ multiplex PCR assay. TCRdb's version of the immuneACCESS table is confined to in-frame rearrangements and falls short of the full clone set. An unresolved V gene accounts for under half of the shortfall where checked; the remainder is of unknown origin. Here the sample has over 200,000 clones; 88% occur a single time. The top ten constitute around 2.9% of the sample. Sequences were obtained from peripheral blood. The receptors were gathered from a woman aged 60-70 years with acute or convalescent COVID-19.

The V gene is TRBV12-3 or TRBV12-4, the J gene TRBJ1-2; D gene uncertain. V lost 8 bases to trimming and J lost 0 bases, with 10 bases between them. The CDR3 length is 13 residues. The CDR3 DNA sequence: TGTGCCAGCGACACTCGTCCTAACTATGGCTACACCTTC. Encoded protein: CASDTRPNYGYTF.

V and J are TRBV6-1 and TRBJ2-1, with TRBD1 matching over 7 bases. The CDR3 contains 16 residues. V shed 1 base, J shed 1 base, and the junction held 4 bases outside the gene matches. CDR1 is MNHNS, CDR2 SASEGT, per germline. CDR3 sequence reads: CASSEVYRGSYNEQFF. The CDR3 DNA reads as TGTGCCAGCAGTGAAGTTTACAGGGGATCCTACAATGAGCAGTTCTTC.